The source of this TCR beta chain is a study of blood T cell repertoires in COVID-19. The overall study: From T cells, B-cell-depleted T cells, or PBMCs came the material, which was cDNA or gDNA.

The V gene's germline CDR1 is ENHRY and CDR2 SYGVKD. V shed 11 bases and J shed 5 bases, with 13 bases lying between them. CDR3 size: 11 residues. Authors' analysis steps: Nucleated cell number was recorded as an estimate derived from reference gene primer amplification. Sequencing was performed with immunoSEQ multiplex PCR; in TCRdb, only in-frame clones are kept and a portion is missing. V, J and clone size were drawn from that table, and D and trimming were deduced from the DNA. The sample carries 150,000 to 200,000 clones, over 85% recorded once. The rearrangement links TRBV10-3 to TRBJ2-7; D perhaps matches TRBD1 (5 bases). This clonotype was obtained from a woman between 50 and 59 years old with acute or convalescent COVID-19. The specimen was peripheral blood. CDR3 sequence (DNA): TGTGCCTCCCAGGGTGTCCACGAGCAGTACTTC. It specifies CASQGVHEQYF.